The 8 T cell receptor beta chains presented below share a single source sample, sequenced in a study of blood T cell repertoires in COVID-19. Assay: immunoSEQ multiplex PCR; the TCRdb copy retains only in-frame clones and omits some. The table includes more than 250,000 clones, 75% to 85% detected once. What was sequenced was peripheral blood. Receptor source: a man between 50 and 59 years old with active or convalescent COVID-19.

This clone has more than one count but fewer than ten. The chain is built from TRBV3-1 (or the pseudogene TRBV3-2) and TRBJ1-6, with 12 bases matching TRBD1. Looked up from germline, CDR1 is LGHDT and CDR2 is YNNKEL (reference sequence). This CDR3 region has 15 residues. J lost 8 bases, V lost 4 bases, and 3 bases had no gene match. The CDR3, as DNA: TGTGCCAGCAGCCCCGGGACAGGGGGCTATTCACCCCTCCACTTT. This gives the protein CASSPGTGGYSPLHF.

This clone was recorded only once. This chain uses TRBV6-2 or TRBV6-3 with TRBJ2-7; 14 nucleotides agree with TRBD2. The ends lost 5 bases at V and 3 bases at J; junction bases unmatched: 6. This CDR3 has 16 residues. Germline CDR1 reads MNHEY; CDR2 reads SVGEGT. CDR3 protein: CASSGLAGGPNYEQYF. In nucleotides, the CDR3 is TGTGCCAGCAGTGGACTAGCGGGAGGACCGAACTACGAGCAGTACTTC.

The chain couples TRBV7-8 to TRBJ1-1; 9 positions match TRBD1. Germline CDR1 is SGHVS and CDR2 is FQNEAQ. J was trimmed by 11 bases and V by 1 base; bases with no gene match: 5. The CDR3 runs 13 residues. The CDR3 protein is CASSLGTGASAFF. CDR3 coding DNA: TGTGCCAGCAGCTTAGGGACAGGGGCTAGTGCTTTCTTT.

The rearrangement uses TRBV21-1 and TRBJ2-7; the table calls TRBD2, which could not be checked here. TRBV21-1 is tagged as a pseudogene. The CDR3 is 16 residues long. The CDR3 here is CASSPRASGRMGEQYF. Here the CDR3 DNA reads TGTGCCAGCAGCCCCCGGGCTAGCGGGAGGATGGGGGAGCAGTACTTC.

The chain joins TRBV19 to TRBJ1-2, with 11 bases that match TRBD1. Trimming cost V 3 bases and J 0 bases; bases outside gene matches: 3. In germline, CDR1 is LNHDA, CDR2 SQIVND (reference sequence). The length of the CDR3 is 16 residues. In DNA, the CDR3 is TGTGCCAGTAGTATGATGGGACAGGGGGCTAACTATGGCTACACCTTC. Its protein product is CASSMMGQGANYGYTF.

The chain joins TRBV7-2 to TRBJ2-7; 9 bases map to TRBD1. J lost 0 bases, V lost 2 bases, and 2 bases had no gene match. Germline values: CDR1 SGHTA, CDR2 FQGNSA. This CDR3 has 15 residues. The chain's CDR3 is CASSLMTGGSYEQYF. CDR3 nucleotide sequence: TGTGCCAGCAGCTTAATGACAGGGGGCTCCTACGAGCAGTACTTC.

The chain employs TRBV29-1 and TRBJ1-1; 8 bases are a match to TRBD1. Germline V gene data show CDR1 as SQVTM and CDR2 as ANQGSEA. The CDR3 has 15 residues. J lost 6 bases, V lost 0 bases, and 9 bases had no gene match. This CDR3 is CSVEEPQGAWSEAFF. Written as DNA, the CDR3 is TGCAGCGTTGAAGAGCCCCAGGGGGCATGGTCTGAAGCTTTCTTT.

V usage is TRBV20-1 and J usage is TRBJ2-5; 12 nucleotides agree with TRBD2. CDR3 length: 18 amino acids. With V trimmed by 3 bases and J by 1 base, 12 bases remained unmatched. The germline CDR1 and CDR2 sequences are DFQATT and SNEGSKA (reference sequence). The CDR3 coding sequence is TGCAGTGCTAGTTTCCTAGCGGGAGGGCCGCCAAGCCAAGAGACCCAGTACTTC. It encodes CSASFLAGGPPSQETQYF.